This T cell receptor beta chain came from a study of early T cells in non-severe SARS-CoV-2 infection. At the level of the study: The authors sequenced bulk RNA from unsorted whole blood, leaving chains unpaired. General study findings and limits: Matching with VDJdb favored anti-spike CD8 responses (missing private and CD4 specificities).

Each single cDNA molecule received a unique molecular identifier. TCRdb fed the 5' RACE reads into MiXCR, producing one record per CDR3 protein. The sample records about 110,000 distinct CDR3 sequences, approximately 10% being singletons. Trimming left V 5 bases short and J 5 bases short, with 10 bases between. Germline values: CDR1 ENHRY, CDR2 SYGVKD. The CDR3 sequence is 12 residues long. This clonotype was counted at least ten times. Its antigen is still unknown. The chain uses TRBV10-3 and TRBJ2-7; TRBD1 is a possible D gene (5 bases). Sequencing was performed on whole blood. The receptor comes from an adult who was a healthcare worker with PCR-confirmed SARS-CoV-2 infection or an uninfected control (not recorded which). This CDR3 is CAISPSRDEQYF. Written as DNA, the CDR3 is TGTGCCATCAGTCCCAGCAGGGACGAGCAGTACTTC.